This T cell receptor (beta chain) derives from a study of CXCR3-negative and CXCR3-positive naive CD8 T cells. Study conclusions and caveats: CXCR3-expressing naive cells carried TRB CDR3s more hydrophobic than those of CXCR3-negative naive cells.

Germline V gives CDR1 MDHEN, CDR2 SYDVKM. The CDR3 has 12 amino acids. The authors prepared UMI-labeled TRB cDNA libraries by 5' RACE. TCRdb re-called the 5' RACE reads; every CDR3 protein appears as one record, without DNA. The sample shows 100,000 to 150,000 distinct CDR3 sequences, and 0.4% to 0.5% sits with its ten largest clones. Details on this clonotype: Its antigen is as yet unknown.

This chain uses TRBV28 with TRBJ2-7. This TCR was sampled from a human donor in good health. Some clones in this sample may be carry-over from other donors' samples. Sequenced sample: naive CXCR3+ CD8+ T cells from blood. Subset of the sample: CD45RO-CCR7+CD27+CD95- naive CD8+ T cells expressing CXCR3 (TNR3+). CDR3: CASSFGFYEQYF.